This T cell receptor (beta chain) was obtained from a study of T cells after yellow fever vaccination. The V gene's germline CDR1 is DFQATT and CDR2 SNEGSKA (reference sequence). CDR3 length equals 14 residues. Trimming took off 4 bases at V and 4 bases at J, with 15 bases between the two ends. By 5'RACE template switching, TCR cDNA was produced, with a universal primer site and UMIs added in the process. TCRdb independently ran MiXCR on the 5' RACE reads; one entry per CDR3 protein. The table records over 300,000 distinct CDR3 sequences, roughly 4% of them present only once. This clonotype showed up many times.

This chain joins TRBV20-1 and TRBJ2-3; tentative D call: TRBD2 (6 bases). This receptor was obtained from a man younger than 35 who received the YFV17D yellow fever vaccine. This sample comprised PBMCs, obtained on the day of the yellow fever booster vaccination. The CDR3 sequence is CSAMGPREADTQYF. CDR3 DNA: TGCAGTGCTATGGGACCGAGGGAGGCAGATACGCAGTATTTT.